The clone carrying this T cell receptor beta chain was found many times. The antigen is unknown. The V and J ends lost 6 bases and 4 bases respectively, with 9 bases between them. This CDR3 region has 12 residues. CDR1 and CDR2 from the germline V gene are SEHNR and FQNEAQ (reference sequence). This entry belongs to a study of human T cells and chemical hapten exposure. About the research overall: Skin of the upper inner arm, around 2 cm by around 2 cm, received 2% DPC for sensitization.

As to time point: patch test 3, about 24 weeks after DPC sensitization. The treatment denotes: therapeutic diphenylcyclopropenone sensitization with weekly scalp DPC. The donor pool consisted of alopecia patients aged 18 to 70 years, considered suitable for DPC. Study-wide results and limits: There was alopecia in the donors, so their immune response may differ from that of healthy people.

Study processing details: The median was 95,638 TCRs per sample, ranging 23,224 to 690,600. TCRdb re-derived calls from the RACE reads in MiXCR, one entry per CDR3 protein. These V and J calls derive from TCRdb rather than the authors' analysis. The data hold about 90,000 distinct CDR3 sequences, with about a tenth observed a single time. The rearrangement joins TRBV7-9 to TRBJ1-1, with D hard to call. The origin of this receptor is a woman younger than 45 with alopecia areata. Some clones in this sample may be carry-over from other donors' samples. The source was whole blood, collected in connection with sensitization to the hapten diphenylcyclopropenone (DPC). DNA of the CDR3: TGTGCCAGCAGTGTTGGGATCACTGAAGCTTTCTTT. Its protein product is CASSVGITEAFF.